These T cell receptor beta chains were read from a single sample in a study of control samples from healthy donors and cancer patients. Libraries were prepared by immunoSEQ multiplex PCR; TCRdb keeps only in-frame clonotypes and omits some of them. The sample holds about 130,000 clones, about 95% seen once. Sequencing was carried out using blood. All receptors derive from a man younger than 45 in good health. CDR3s include the opening cysteine and the closing phenylalanine or tryptophan. The order of the fields is D gene, clone size, J gene, CDR3 length, V gene, CDR3 DNA, CDR3 protein. D genes are given only for firm matches. The size entry is marked missing in some rows and otherwise reads once, few, many or a size class.

>NA|NA|TRBJ2-7|14|TRBV6-2/TRBV6-3
TGTGCCAGCAGTTACGCCCCAGTCTCCTACGAGCAGTACTTC
CASSYAPVSYEQYF
>TRBD2|NA|TRBJ2-1|14|TRBV7-2
TGTGCCAGCAGTCGACTAGCGGGGGGGAATGAGCAGTTCTTC
CASSRLAGGNEQFF
>NA|NA|TRBJ1-1|14|TRBV4-3
TGCGCCAGCAGTAGGGACGGGGTGGGCACTGAAGCTTTCTTT
CASSRDGVGTEAFF
>NA|NA|TRBJ1-6|17|TRBV11-2
TGTGCCAGCAGCTTCGGAGATCTGAGCTCCTATAATTCACCCCTCCACTTT
CASSFGDLSSYNSPLHF
>TRBD1|NA|TRBJ1-3|14|TRBV2
TGTGCCAGCAGTCGACAGGGAGGGCTAGACACCATATATTTT
CASSRQGGLDTIYF
>NA|NA|TRBJ2-3|15|TRBV3-1/TRBV3-2
TGTGCCAGCAGCCAAGAAGGGATAGCCCCAGATACGCAGTATTTT
CASSQEGIAPDTQYF
>NA|NA|TRBJ1-6|15|TRBV10-3
TGTGCCATCAGTGAGGGGGGAGGAGAGAATTCACCCCTCCACTTT
CAISEGGGENSPLHF
>NA|NA|TRBJ1-6|15|TRBV3-1/TRBV3-2
TGTGCCAGCAGCCAAGTCGCCGATAATAATTCACCCCTCCACTTT
CASSQVADNNSPLHF
>NA|NA|TRBJ1-5|16|TRBV19
TGTGCCAGTAGTATAGCCCTTGGGGGAGGCAATCAGCCCCAGCATTTT
CASSIALGGGNQPQHF
>NA|NA|TRBJ2-5|15|TRBV5-8
TGTGCCAGCAGCTTCAGGGTCCTGTACCAAGAGACCCAGTACTTC
CASSFRVLYQETQYF
>NA|few|TRBJ1-3|15|TRBV5-1
TGCGCCAGCAGCTTGGTTACAGGGCAAGGAAACACCATATATTTT
CASSLVTGQGNTIYF
>NA|NA|TRBJ1-4|15|TRBV4-1
TGCGCCAGCAGCCAAGGGTCAGCCGGTAGTGAAAAACTGTTTTTT
CASSQGSAGSEKLFF
>NA|NA|TRBJ2-1|12|TRBV5-6
TGTGCCAGCAGCCTGGGTGCAGGGAAGCAGTTCTTC
CASSLGAGKQFF
>NA|NA|TRBJ1-6|14|TRBV27
TGTGCCAGCAGTCTAAAGGGGGTGGATTCACCCCTCCACTTT
CASSLKGVDSPLHF
>NA|NA|TRBJ2-1|13|TRBV6-4
TGTGCCAGCAGTGACAGCGACAACAATGAGCAGTTCTTC
CASSDSDNNEQFF
>TRBD1|NA|TRBJ2-1|17|TRBV11-2
TGTGCCAGCAGCTTAGTCGTAAAGGGGGCGACCTACAATGAGCAGTTCTTC
CASSLVVKGATYNEQFF
>NA|NA|TRBJ1-3|14|TRBV4-3
TGCGCCAGCAGTCCAGACGTCTCTGGAAACACCATATATTTT
CASSPDVSGNTIYF
>TRBD2|NA|TRBJ2-3|18|TRBV7-8
TGTGCCAGCAGCTCAATTCGGCGGGGACTAGCGGTGACAGATACGCAGTATTTT
CASSSIRRGLAVTDTQYF
>NA|NA|TRBJ1-4|14|TRBV5-1
TGCGCCAGCAGCCGAGGGGGGCCTAATGAAAAACTGTTTTTT
CASSRGGPNEKLFF
>NA|NA|TRBJ2-5|13|TRBV12-3/TRBV12-4
TGTGCCAGCACCAGGACAGTTCAAGAGACCCAGTACTTC
CASTRTVQETQYF
>NA|NA|TRBJ2-7|13|TRBV12-3/TRBV12-4
TGTGCCAGCAGTTACGGACAGCCCTACGAGCAGTACTTC
CASSYGQPYEQYF
>NA|NA|TRBJ2-2|14|TRBV27
TGTGCCAGCAGAACTTGGACGTTCACCGGGGAGCTGTTTTTT
CASRTWTFTGELFF
>NA|NA|TRBJ1-3|13|TRBV18
TGTGCCAGCTCACCATCCCACGGAAACACCATATATTTT
CASSPSHGNTIYF
>NA|NA|TRBJ2-5|14|TRBV7-2
TGTGCCAGCAGCTACCCCGGGGGATTAGAGACCCAGTACTTC
CASSYPGGLETQYF
>TRBD1|NA|TRBJ1-1|15|TRBV19
TGTGCCAGTAAGTGGGGCCAGGGGGCATCGCCTGAAGCTTTCTTT
CASKWGQGASPEAFF
>NA|NA|TRBJ1-3|14|TRBV6-5
TGTGCCAGCAGTCTTGGAGCTGGGGGGAACACCATATATTTT
CASSLGAGGNTIYF
>TRBD1|NA|TRBJ1-2|12|TRBV20-1
TGCAGTGCTAGTCAAGGGGGCTGGGGCTACACCTTC
CSASQGGWGYTF
>TRBD1|NA|TRBJ1-2|13|TRBV29-1
TGCAGCGTTGAAGAGCAAGGGGGCGATGGCTACACCTTC
CSVEEQGGDGYTF
>NA|NA|TRBJ2-3|12|TRBV29-1
TGCAGCGTTGAAGACGTTCAGGATACGCAGTATTTT
CSVEDVQDTQYF
>NA|NA|TRBJ1-1|12|TRBV27
TGTGCCAGCAGTCAAACGGGCTATGAAGCTTTCTTT
CASSQTGYEAFF